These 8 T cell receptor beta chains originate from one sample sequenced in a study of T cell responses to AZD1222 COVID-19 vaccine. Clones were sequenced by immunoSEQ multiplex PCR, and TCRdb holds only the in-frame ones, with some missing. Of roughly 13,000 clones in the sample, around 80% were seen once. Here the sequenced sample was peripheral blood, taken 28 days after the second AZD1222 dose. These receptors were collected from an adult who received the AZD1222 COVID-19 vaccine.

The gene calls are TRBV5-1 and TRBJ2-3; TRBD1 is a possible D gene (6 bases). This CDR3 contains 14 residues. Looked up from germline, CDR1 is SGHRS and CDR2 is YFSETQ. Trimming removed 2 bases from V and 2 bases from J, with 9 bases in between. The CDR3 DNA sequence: TGCGCCAGCAGCTTAGGGACAATCACAGATACGCAGTATTTT. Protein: CASSLGTITDTQYF.

CDR3: CASSPRDSSYNEQFF. Written as DNA, the CDR3 is TGTGCCAGCTCACCACGAGACAGCTCCTACAATGAGCAGTTCTTC. The chain couples TRBV18 to TRBJ2-1; maybe TRBD1 (5 bases). Germline V gene sequence: CDR1 KGHSH, CDR2 LQKENI. Trimming removed 1 base at V and 0 bases at J, with 7 bases between. The CDR3 is 15 amino acids.

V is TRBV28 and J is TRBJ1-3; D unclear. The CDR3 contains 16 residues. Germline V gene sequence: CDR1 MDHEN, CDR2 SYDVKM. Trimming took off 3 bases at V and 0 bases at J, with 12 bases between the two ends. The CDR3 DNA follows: TGTGCCAGCAGTTTCCCCGGGTCCCGCTCTGGAAACACCATATATTTT. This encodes CASSFPGSRSGNTIYF.

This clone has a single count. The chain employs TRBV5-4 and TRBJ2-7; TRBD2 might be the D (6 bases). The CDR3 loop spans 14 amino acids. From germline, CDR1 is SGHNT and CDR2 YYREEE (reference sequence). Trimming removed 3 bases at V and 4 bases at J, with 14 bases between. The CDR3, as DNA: TGTGCCAGCAGCTCCGTAGCGGCCAAGTACGAGCAGTACTTC. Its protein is CASSSVAAKYEQYF.

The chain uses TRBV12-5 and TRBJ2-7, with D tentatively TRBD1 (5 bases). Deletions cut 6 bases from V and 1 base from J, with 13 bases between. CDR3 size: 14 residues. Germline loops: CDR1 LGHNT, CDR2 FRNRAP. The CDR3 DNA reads TGTGCTAGTGGCCCATATCAGGGTTCCTACGAGCAGTACTTC. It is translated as CASGPYQGSYEQYF. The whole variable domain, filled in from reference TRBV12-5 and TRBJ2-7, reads DARVTQTPRHKVTEMGQEVTMRCQPILGHNTVFWYRQTMMQGLELLAYFRNRAPLDDSGMPKDRFSAEMPDATLATLKIQPSEPRDSAVYFCASGPYQGSYEQYFGPGTRLTVT.

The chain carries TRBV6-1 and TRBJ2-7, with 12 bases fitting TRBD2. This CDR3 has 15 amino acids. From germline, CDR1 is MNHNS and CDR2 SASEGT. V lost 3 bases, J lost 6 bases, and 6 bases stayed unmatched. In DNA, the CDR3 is TGTGCCAGCAGTGACGGACTAGCGGGATCTCGCGAGCAGTACTTC. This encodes CASSDGLAGSREQYF.

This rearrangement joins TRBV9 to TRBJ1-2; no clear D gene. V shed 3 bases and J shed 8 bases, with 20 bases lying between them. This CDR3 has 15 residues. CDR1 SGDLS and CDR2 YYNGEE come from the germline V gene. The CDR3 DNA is TGTGCCAGCAGCGCGAGGGATTCCCCCCCTAACGGCTACACCTTC. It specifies CASSARDSPPNGYTF. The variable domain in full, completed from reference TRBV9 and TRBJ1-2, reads DSGVTQTPKHLITATGQRVTLRCSPRSGDLSVYWYQQSLDQGLQFLIQYYNGEERAKGNILERFSAQQFPDLHSELNLSSLELGDSALYFCASSARDSPPNGYTFGSGTRLTVV.

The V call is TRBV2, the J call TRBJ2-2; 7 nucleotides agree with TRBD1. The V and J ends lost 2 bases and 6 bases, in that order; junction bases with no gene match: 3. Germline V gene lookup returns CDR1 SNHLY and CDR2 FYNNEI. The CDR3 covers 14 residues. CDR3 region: CASSELQGAGELFF. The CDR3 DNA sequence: TGTGCCAGCAGTGAACTTCAGGGGGCCGGGGAGCTGTTTTTT. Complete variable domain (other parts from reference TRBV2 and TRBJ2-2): EPEVTQTPSHQVTQMGQEVILRCVPISNHLYFYWYRQILGQKVEFLVSFYNNEISEKSEIFDDQFSVERPDGSNFTLKIRSTKLEDSAMYFCASSELQGAGELFFGEGSRLTVL.